This T cell receptor (beta chain) is drawn from a study of T cells in Graves' hyperthyroidism and ophthalmopathy. Broader study findings: Ophthalmopathy could be told apart from stable hyperthyroidism with a 13 V-J model. Blood shared most expanded thyroid clonotypes above 0.001.

Patients were aged 18 to 65, had disease duration under 2 months, and had newly diagnosed hyperthyroidism. Exclusion followed for patients with uncontrolled infection, other autoimmune disease, pregnancy or lactation. Concerning this clonotype itself: Its antigen is unidentified.

Amplification targeted TCR beta CDR3 regions from RNA transcripts. First-round RT-PCR of the TCR CDR3 relied on the HTBI primer set. TCRdb reanalysed the multiplex PCR reads using MiXCR and keeps one entry per CDR3 protein. The data contain about 350,000 distinct CDR3 sequences, about a sixth of them singletons. The CDR3 runs 17 residues. Trimming took 1 base from V and 3 from J, leaving 19 bases between them. The germline CDR1 and CDR2 sequences are SGHRS and YFSETQ. The clonotype was recovered from a woman aged 25 to 45 with Graves' hyperthyroidism that later progressed to Graves' ophthalmopathy. This chain links TRBV5-1 with TRBJ1-2; no clear D gene. Sequences were obtained from blood. The CDR3 coding sequence is TGCGCCAGCAGCTTGTTCGGATCTGTTGGACCTTACTATGGCTACACCTTC. Translation: CASSLFGSVGPYYGYTF.